This T cell receptor (beta chain) appears in the sequencing data of a study of cytotoxic CD8 clonotypes in ibrutinib-treated CLL. Study-wide context: Within the patient group, about a dozen were relapsed/refractory and around 15 treatment-naive, and roughly 18 were IGHV unmutated. Timing of response sample collection was a median around 13 months after treatment start, with a range of 6 to 36.

As concerns this clone: Its antigen is unknown.

Cryopreserved PBMCs yielded approximately 2 micrograms of genomic DNA for TCR beta libraries. Produced via immunoSEQ multiplex PCR; TCRdb's table is partial and in-frame only. The top ten clones hold approximately 2% of a sample with 130,000 or so clones, roughly 85% of them seen once. Findings and limits, study-wide: Public clonotypes occurred uncommonly; on treatment, they contracted or remained stable.

The CDR3 consists of 14 residues. Germline CDR1 and CDR2: MDHEN and SYDVKM. V lost 5 bases and J lost 8, with 15 bases in between. The chain couples TRBV28 to TRBJ1-4; a possible D gene is TRBD1 (6 bases). The sample in question was PBMCs, obtained after 24 months of ibrutinib treatment. The sequence came from a human donor with chronic lymphocytic leukemia. CDR3 sequence reads: CASSRGTMPEKLFF. CDR3 nucleotides: TGTGCCAGCAGTCGAGGGACAATGCCAGAAAAACTGTTTTTT.